Described below is a single TCR beta chain sequence and its context. These data come from a study of blood T cell repertoires in COVID-19. The J segment lost 2 bases and the V segment lost 5 bases, leaving 6 bases of the junction unmatched. CDR1 SGHNT and CDR2 YENEEA come from the germline V gene. This CDR3 comprises 14 residues. Some clones are missing from TCRdb's copy, which holds only in-frame ones; the method was immunoSEQ multiplex PCR. The sample includes approximately 300,000 clones, about 85% of them seen just once. The V and J genes are TRBV11-3 and TRBJ2-7; 7 nucleotides line up with TRBD1. Sequenced input: PBMCs or T cells enriched from blood (not recorded which). This sequence originates from a woman in her 30s who had been exposed to COVID-19. This CDR3 reads CASSKRQGAYEQYF. As DNA, the CDR3 is TGTGCCAGCAGCAAACGTCAGGGGGCCTACGAGCAGTACTTC.